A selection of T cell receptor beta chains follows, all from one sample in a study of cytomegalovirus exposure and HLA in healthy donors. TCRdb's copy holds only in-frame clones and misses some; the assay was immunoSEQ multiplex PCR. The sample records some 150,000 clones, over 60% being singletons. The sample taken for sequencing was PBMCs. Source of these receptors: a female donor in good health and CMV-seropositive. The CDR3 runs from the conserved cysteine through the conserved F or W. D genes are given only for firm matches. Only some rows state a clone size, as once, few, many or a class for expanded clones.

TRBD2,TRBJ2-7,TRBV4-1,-,CASSQEPLGVAGNYEQYF,TGCGCCAGCAGCCAAGAGCCACTTGGGGTAGCGGGGAACTACGAGCAGTACTTC
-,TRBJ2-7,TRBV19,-,CASRTQTVFYEQYF,TGTGCCAGTCGTACTCAGACAGTCTTCTACGAGCAGTACTTC
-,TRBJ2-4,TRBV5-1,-,CASSLAAGDNSAF,TGCGCCAGCAGCTTGGCCGCGGGGGACAACTCAGCCTTC
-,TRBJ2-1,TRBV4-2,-,CASSQEGQLYNEQFF,TGTGCCAGCAGCCAAGAGGGCCAGCTCTACAATGAGCAGTTCTTC
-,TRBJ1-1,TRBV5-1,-,CASSLAVLNTEAFF,TGCGCCAGCAGCTTGGCTGTCCTGAACACTGAAGCTTTCTTT
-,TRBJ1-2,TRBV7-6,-,CASSLGRGNYGYTF,TGTGCCAGCAGCTTAGGCAGGGGAAACTATGGCTACACCTTC
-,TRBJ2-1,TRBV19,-,CASSISLADEQFF,TGTGCCAGTAGTATAAGCTTAGCCGATGAGCAGTTCTTC
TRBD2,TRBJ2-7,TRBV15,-,CATSRASGNSYEQYF,TGTGCCACCAGCAGAGCTAGCGGGAACTCCTACGAGCAGTACTTC
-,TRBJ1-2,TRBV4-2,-,CASSQVATASDGYTF,TGTGCCAGCAGCCAAGTTGCGACAGCCAGTGATGGCTACACCTTC
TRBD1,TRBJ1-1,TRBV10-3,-,CAISDPTGGDGTEAFF,TGTGCCATCAGTGACCCGACAGGGGGCGACGGCACTGAAGCTTTCTTT
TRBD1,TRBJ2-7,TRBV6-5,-,CASNPTGDSYEQYF,TGTGCCAGCAATCCTACAGGGGACTCCTACGAGCAGTACTTC
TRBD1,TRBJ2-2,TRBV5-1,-,CASRDRALNTGELFF,TGCGCCAGCAGGGACAGGGCCCTGAACACCGGGGAGCTGTTTTTT
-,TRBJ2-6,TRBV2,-,CATQGSWANVLTF,TGTGCCACTCAGGGAAGCTGGGCCAACGTCCTGACTTTC
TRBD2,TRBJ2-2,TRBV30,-,CAWRTSGSPGGELFF,TGTGCCTGGCGGACTAGCGGGAGTCCTGGCGGGGAGCTGTTTTTT
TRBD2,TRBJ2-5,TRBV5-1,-,CASSTGLAGGPVETQYF,TGCGCCAGCAGCACGGGACTAGCGGGAGGGCCGGTCGAGACCCAGTACTTC
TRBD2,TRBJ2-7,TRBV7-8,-,CASSSPGLAGGPSYEQYF,TGTGCCAGCAGCTCGCCGGGACTAGCGGGGGGGCCCTCCTACGAGCAGTACTTC
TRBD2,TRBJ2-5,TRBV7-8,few,CASSLAVSGGRQETQYF,TGTGCCAGCAGTCTAGCGGTTAGCGGGGGGAGGCAAGAGACCCAGTACTTC
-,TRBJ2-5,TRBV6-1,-,CASNMDRHETQYF,TGTGCCAGCAATATGGACAGACACGAGACCCAGTACTTC